The source of this T cell receptor beta chain is a study of Ad26.COV2.S vaccination and SARS-CoV-2 variants. About this clone: Its specificity is unknown.

Sequenced by immunoSEQ multiplex PCR; TCRdb stores in-frame clones only, minus some. Of approximately 460,000 clones in the sample, 80% to 90% were seen once. Study-level points and caveats: Total responses of T cells may have been underestimated by the analyses of TCR breadth and depth.

Described treatment: approximately 18 received Ad26.COV2.S at low or high dose, single or two shots; 5 received placebo; per-sample allocation not given. Collection of samples fell on day 63 after the first vaccine or placebo injection. The donor's status was that of an adult aged 18-55 years in Boston. An Ad26 vector expressing Wuhan-strain SARS-CoV-2 spike constituted the vaccine. Sequenced material: peripheral blood, taken in a trial of Ad26.COV2.S vaccine versus placebo. The TCR originated in a person aged 18-65 years who received the Ad26.COV2.S COVID-19 vaccine or a placebo.

For the CDR3, the DNA is TGTGCCAGCAGCTTAACTGGACTAGCGGGGAACAATGAGCAGTTCTTC. Its translation: CASSLTGLAGNNEQFF. This chain links TRBV7-3 with TRBJ2-1; 12 bases are a match to TRBD2. After removal of 0 bases from V and 5 bases from J, the junction contained 2 bases not matched to a gene. Germline CDR1 reads SGHTA; CDR2 reads FQGTGA. This CDR3 contains 16 residues.